The 11 T cell receptor beta chains given below trace back to one sample, sequenced in a study of blood T cell repertoires in COVID-19 (TCRdb year 2020). The method was the immunoSEQ multiplex PCR assay. TCRdb mirrors the immuneACCESS table, restricted to in-frame sequences. Some clones are absent from its copies; in checked studies, under half trace to an unresolved V gene, and the reason for the others is unknown. This sample gives about 110,000 clones in total; approximately 81% of them show up just once. The ten largest account for 1.1% to 1.5% of the sample. Input material: peripheral blood. The receptors stem from a man aged 35 to 55 with acute or convalescent COVID-19.

V gene TRBV6-1 combines with J gene TRBJ1-2; a weak D match, TRBD1 (5 bases). Per the germline V gene, CDR1 is MNHNS and CDR2 is SASEGT. The CDR3 covers 13 residues. Trimming cost V 1 base and J 7 bases, with 10 bases left between them. Here the CDR3 reads CASSEEQGGGYTF. The CDR3 DNA is TGTGCCAGCAGTGAAGAGCAGGGTGGTGGCTACACCTTC.

The chain recombines TRBV5-1 with TRBJ1-1; 7 nucleotides agree with TRBD1. The CDR3 has 14 amino acids. Per the germline V gene, CDR1 is SGHRS and CDR2 is YFSETQ. Trimming took 5 bases from V and 0 from J; bases not matched to a gene: 4. CDR3 amino acids: CASRQGTMNTEAFF. CDR3 coding DNA: TGCGCCAGCAGACAGGGGACGATGAACACTGAAGCTTTCTTT.

The rearrangement uses TRBV2 and TRBJ2-3, with TRBD1 identical over 9 bases. V lost 7 bases and J lost 1; bases outside the gene matches: 3. Germline values: CDR1 SNHLY, CDR2 FYNNEI. This CDR3 is 14 amino acids long. The CDR3 loop reads CASMDRGRTDTQYF. The CDR3 region has the DNA TGTGCCAGCATGGACAGGGGCCGCACAGATACGCAGTATTTT.

V and J are TRBV19 and TRBJ2-7; 11 bases agree with TRBD2. The ends lost 9 bases at V and 7 bases at J; junction bases unmatched: 11. The CDR3 has 14 amino acids. Germline V lookup: CDR1 LNHDA, CDR2 SQIVND (reference sequence). In DNA form, the CDR3 reads TGTGCCAGAACACTAGCGGGAGAGGTGGGGGAGCAGTACTTC. Translated, it gives CARTLAGEVGEQYF.

The sample holds one count of this clone. The chain has TRBV5-1 and TRBJ2-1; 8 bases fit TRBD1. From germline, CDR1 is SGHRS and CDR2 YFSETQ. J was trimmed by 3 bases and V by 3 bases; bases with no gene match: 8. The CDR3 length is 16 residues. CDR3 nucleotide sequence: TGCGCCAGCAGCTCGGACCCGGACAGGGACTACAATGAGCAGTTCTTC. Amino acid sequence: CASSSDPDRDYNEQFF.

This rearrangement joins TRBV14 to TRBJ2-5, with TRBD2 as a possible D gene (5 bases). The germline V gene encodes CDR1 SGHDN and CDR2 FVKESK. Trimming took off 4 bases at V and 0 bases at J, with 12 bases between the two ends. The CDR3 loop spans 15 amino acids. This CDR3 reads CASSPFRGNQETQYF. CDR3 coding DNA: TGTGCCAGCAGCCCATTCCGGGGAAACCAAGAGACCCAGTACTTC.

This clone appeared once. The chain has TRBV6-5 and TRBJ1-5; TRBD1 is a possible D gene (6 bases). CDR1 and CDR2 from the germline V gene are MNHEY and SVGAGI. CDR3 length: 15 residues. Between the trimmed V and J ends, which lost 6 bases and 0 bases, there was a span of 12 bases. CDR3 residues: CASSRDRTSNQPQHF. The DNA for the CDR3 is TGTGCCAGCAGCAGAGACAGGACTAGCAATCAGCCCCAGCATTTT.

The V gene is TRBV12-3 or TRBV12-4, the J gene TRBJ2-7, with 8 bases matching TRBD1. The CDR3 spans 13 residues. V shed 8 bases and J 7 bases; nucleotides not matched to a gene: 10. The CDR3 is CASARQGIFEQYF. In DNA form, the CDR3 reads TGTGCCAGCGCCAGACAGGGGATCTTTGAGCAGTACTTC.

This sequence joins TRBV7-2 and TRBJ1-2; perhaps TRBD1 as D (6 bases). Deletions cut 6 bases from V and 4 bases from J, with 12 bases between. Germline assignment: CDR1 SGHTA and CDR2 FQGNSA. CDR3 length: 13 amino acids. The CDR3 loop reads CASSPDSVYGYTF. The CDR3, as DNA: TGTGCCAGCAGTCCGGACAGTGTCTATGGCTACACCTTC.

V is TRBV6-2 or TRBV6-3 and J is TRBJ2-7, with TRBD1 matching 10 bases. The V segment lost 0 bases and the J segment 3 bases; nucleotides outside the gene matches: 2. This CDR3 comprises 15 residues. Germline V lookup: CDR1 MNHEY, CDR2 SVGEGT. This CDR3 reads CASSYSDRGLYEQYF. The CDR3 bases are TGTGCCAGCAGTTACTCAGACAGGGGGCTCTACGAGCAGTACTTC.

The genes are TRBV2 and TRBJ2-5, with unresolved D. Germline values: CDR1 SNHLY, CDR2 FYNNEI. The CDR3 runs to 14 residues. The V and J ends lost 0 bases and 5 bases respectively, with 10 bases between them. CDR3 region: CASSEASVRETQYF. The CDR3 DNA follows: TGTGCCAGCAGTGAAGCGTCCGTCCGGGAGACCCAGTACTTC.